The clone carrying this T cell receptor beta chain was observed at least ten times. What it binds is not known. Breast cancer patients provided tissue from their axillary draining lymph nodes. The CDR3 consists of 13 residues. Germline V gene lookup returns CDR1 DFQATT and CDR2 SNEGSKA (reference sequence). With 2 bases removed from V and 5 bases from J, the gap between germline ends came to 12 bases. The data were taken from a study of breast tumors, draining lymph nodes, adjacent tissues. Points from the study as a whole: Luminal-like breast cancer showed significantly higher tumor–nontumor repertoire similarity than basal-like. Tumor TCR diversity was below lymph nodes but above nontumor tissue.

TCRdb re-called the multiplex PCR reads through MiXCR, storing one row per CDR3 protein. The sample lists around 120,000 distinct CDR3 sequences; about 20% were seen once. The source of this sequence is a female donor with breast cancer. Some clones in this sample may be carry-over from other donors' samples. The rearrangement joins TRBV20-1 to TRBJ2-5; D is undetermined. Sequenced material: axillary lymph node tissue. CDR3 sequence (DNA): TGCAGTGCTAGATCCCCGCCCACCGAGACCCAGTACTTC. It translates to CSARSPPTETQYF.